This T cell receptor (beta chain) was captured by sequencing in a study of cytomegalovirus exposure and HLA in healthy donors. This clone was seen ten or more times. 60 Vbeta and 13 Jbeta primers were used in PCR. Some clones are missing from TCRdb's copy, which holds only in-frame ones; the method was immunoSEQ multiplex PCR. Among approximately 140,000 clones, about four fifths were seen once, and the ten largest hold 6.3%. With 1 base removed from V and 2 bases from J, the gap between germline ends came to 18 bases. Germline V CDR1 and CDR2: SGHNT, YYREEE (reference sequence). The CDR3 spans 17 residues.

Specimen: PBMCs. This receptor was identified in a man aged 45 to 65 in good health and CMV-seropositive. The chain has TRBV5-4 and TRBJ2-5; weak D call: TRBD2 (6 bases). The CDR3, as DNA: TGTGCCAGCAGCTTGATTTTGTGGGAGGTAAATCAAGAGACCCAGTACTTC. Translating gives CASSLILWEVNQETQYF.